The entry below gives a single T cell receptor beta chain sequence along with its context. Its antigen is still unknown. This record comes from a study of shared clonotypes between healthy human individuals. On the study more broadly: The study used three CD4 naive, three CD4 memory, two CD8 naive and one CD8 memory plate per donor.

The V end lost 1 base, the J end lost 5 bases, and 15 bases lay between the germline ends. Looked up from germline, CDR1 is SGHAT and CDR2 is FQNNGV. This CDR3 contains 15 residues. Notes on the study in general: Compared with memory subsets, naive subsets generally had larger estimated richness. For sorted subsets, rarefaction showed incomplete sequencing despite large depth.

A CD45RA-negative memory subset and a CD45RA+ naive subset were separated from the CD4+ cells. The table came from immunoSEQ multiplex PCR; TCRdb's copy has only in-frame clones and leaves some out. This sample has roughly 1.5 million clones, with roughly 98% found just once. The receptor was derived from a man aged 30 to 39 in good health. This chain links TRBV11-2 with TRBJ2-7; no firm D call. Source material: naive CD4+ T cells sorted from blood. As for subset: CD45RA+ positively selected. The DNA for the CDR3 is TGTGCCAGCAGCTTAGGAGAAAGGAACTTAGACGAGCAGTACTTC. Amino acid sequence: CASSLGERNLDEQYF. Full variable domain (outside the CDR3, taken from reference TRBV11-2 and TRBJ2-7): EAGVAQSPRYKIIEKRQSVAFWCNPISGHATLYWYQQILGQGPKLLIQFQNNGVVDDSQLPKDRFSAERLKGVDSTLKIQPAKLEDSAVYLCASSLGERNLDEQYFGPGTRLTVT.